Listed below are T cell receptor beta chains from one sample, sequenced in a study of T and B cells in COVID-19 patients. TCRdb used MiXCR to reprocess the multiplex PCR reads, holding one entry per CDR3 protein. The data hold 3,800 or so distinct CDR3 sequences, with approximately 20% observed a single time. The sample consisted of blood. All receptors come from a human donor with active COVID-19. Both conserved end residues are part of each CDR3. The order of the fields is V gene, J gene, clone size, D gene, CDR3 DNA, CDR3 protein. D genes are given only for firm matches. Where a row states a size, it is once, few, many or the class of an expanded clone; other rows omit it.

V gene: TRBV21-1
J gene: TRBJ2-1
clone size: few
D gene: .
CDR3 DNA: TGTGCCAGCAGCAAAGGGCCCACGGGGTACAATGAGCAGTTCTTC
CDR3 protein: CASSKGPTGYNEQFF

V gene: TRBV4-3
J gene: TRBJ2-3
clone size: many
D gene: TRBD1
CDR3 DNA: TGCGCCAGCAGCTCCAGGGGGCAGGGGGATACGCAGTATTTT
CDR3 protein: CASSSRGQGDTQYF

V gene: TRBV6-5
J gene: TRBJ2-3
clone size: large
D gene: .
CDR3 DNA: TGTGCCAGCAGTTACTCGAGGTGGGCGGGCACAGATACGCAGTATTTT
CDR3 protein: CASSYSRWAGTDTQYF

V gene: TRBV19
J gene: TRBJ1-5
clone size: medium-sized
D gene: TRBD1
CDR3 DNA: TGTGCCAGTAGACCGGACAGGCGCAATCAGCCCCAGCATTTT
CDR3 protein: CASRPDRRNQPQHF

V gene: TRBV18
J gene: TRBJ1-2
clone size: many
D gene: .
CDR3 DNA: TGTGCCAGCTCAGGAGGAACTAACTATGGCTACACCTTC
CDR3 protein: CASSGGTNYGYTF

V gene: TRBV7-2
J gene: TRBJ1-2
clone size: .
D gene: .
CDR3 DNA: TGTGCCAGCAGTCTCCAGCTCGGACAGCCTCTTTTC
CDR3 protein: CASSLQLGQPLF

V gene: TRBV18
J gene: TRBJ1-5
clone size: medium-sized
D gene: .
CDR3 DNA: TGTGCCAGCTCAGGGACAAACGGGGAGCCCCAGCATTTT
CDR3 protein: CASSGTNGEPQHF

V gene: TRBV20-1
J gene: TRBJ1-4
clone size: .
D gene: .
CDR3 DNA: TGCAGTGCTAGACAGGGGACAACTAATGAAAAACTGTTTTTT
CDR3 protein: CSARQGTTNEKLFF

V gene: TRBV5-1
J gene: TRBJ2-1
clone size: few
D gene: .
CDR3 DNA: TGCGCCAGCAGCCCTCCCCTTCTTAGCTCCTACAATGAGCAGTTCTTC
CDR3 protein: CASSPPLLSSYNEQFF

V gene: TRBV10-3
J gene: TRBJ1-2
clone size: many
D gene: .
CDR3 DNA: TGTGCCATCAGAACCGTGGGATCTTATGGCTACACCTTC
CDR3 protein: CAIRTVGSYGYTF

V gene: TRBV6-1
J gene: TRBJ1-1
clone size: many
D gene: .
CDR3 DNA: TGTGCCAGCAGTGAATGGGGGGTGCTGAACACTGAAGCTTTCTTT
CDR3 protein: CASSEWGVLNTEAFF

V gene: TRBV6-1
J gene: TRBJ2-2
clone size: .
D gene: TRBD2
CDR3 DNA: TGTGCCAGCAGGACGGGACTAGCGGGAGTGGCGAACACCGGGGAGCTGTTTTTT
CDR3 protein: CASRTGLAGVANTGELFF

V gene: TRBV18
J gene: TRBJ2-3
clone size: medium-sized
D gene: TRBD1
CDR3 DNA: TGTGCCAGCTCACCCCCGGACAGGGTTGAGGCAGATACGCAGTATTTT
CDR3 protein: CASSPPDRVEADTQYF

V gene: TRBV7-9
J gene: TRBJ1-2
clone size: few
D gene: TRBD1
CDR3 DNA: TGTGCCAGCAGCCCCAGTGGACAGGGAGGGGTTGGCTACACCTTC
CDR3 protein: CASSPSGQGGVGYTF

V gene: TRBV12-3/TRBV12-4
J gene: TRBJ1-6
clone size: medium-sized
D gene: TRBD1
CDR3 DNA: TGTGCCAGCAGTCTAGGGGGCGCGTATTCACCCCTCCACTTT
CDR3 protein: CASSLGGAYSPLHF

V gene: TRBV5-4
J gene: TRBJ2-6
clone size: .
D gene: .
CDR3 DNA: TGTGCCAGCAGCTTGGGGGGCACCGGGGCCAACGTCCTGACTTTC
CDR3 protein: CASSLGGTGANVLTF

V gene: TRBV20-1
J gene: TRBJ1-2
clone size: medium-sized
D gene: .
CDR3 DNA: TGCAGTGCTAATCCACAGGGATACGGCTACACCTTC
CDR3 protein: CSANPQGYGYTF

V gene: TRBV7-9
J gene: TRBJ2-5
clone size: many
D gene: .
CDR3 DNA: TGTGCCAGCAGCTTAGCACAGAATAAAGAGACCCAGTACTTC
CDR3 protein: CASSLAQNKETQYF

V gene: TRBV11-2
J gene: TRBJ2-5
clone size: few
D gene: TRBD2
CDR3 DNA: TGTGCCAGCAGCCAATCGCTAGCGGGAGGACAAGAGACCCAGTACTTC
CDR3 protein: CASSQSLAGGQETQYF

V gene: TRBV12-3/TRBV12-4
J gene: TRBJ1-1
clone size: .
D gene: .
CDR3 DNA: TGTGCCAGCAGTGTTTACTCGTCTGAAGCTTTCTTT
CDR3 protein: CASSVYSSEAFF

V gene: TRBV21-1
J gene: TRBJ1-5
clone size: .
D gene: .
CDR3 DNA: TGTGCCAGCAGCAAATCCGGGCCCCGACCTCCCAATCAGCCCCAGCATTTT
CDR3 protein: CASSKSGPRPPNQPQHF

V gene: TRBV7-9
J gene: TRBJ1-4
clone size: many
D gene: TRBD1
CDR3 DNA: TGTGCCAGCAGACTTACAGGGGGCTATGAGTATGAAAAACTGTTTTTT
CDR3 protein: CASRLTGGYEYEKLFF